This T cell receptor beta chain was found in a study of identifying expanded T cells in peripheral blood. Points from the study as a whole: About 1.2 clones differed between technical replicates, versus 16.4 and 19 over time. Approximately two-week clone count variance significantly increased as total template count grew.

Collection occurred without any documented infections or immune events in donors. Of note for this clone: Its antigen remains unknown.

Clones were read by immunoSEQ multiplex PCR, and TCRdb kept only the in-frame ones, dropping some. The table has around 60,000 clones, around 81% seen once. Germline V gives CDR1 SGHTS, CDR2 YDEGEE. The CDR3 totals 15 residues. Trimming cost V 4 bases and J 0 bases, with 10 bases left between them. This clonotype was sampled from a person between 18 and 75 years old in good health. This chain uses TRBV5-8 with TRBJ2-2; no clear D. The sequenced material came from blood. As DNA, the CDR3 is TGTGCCAGCAGCACAGCTTTTGCGAACACCGGGGAGCTGTTTTTT. Protein sequence: CASSTAFANTGELFF.